This TCR beta chain emerged from a study of cytomegalovirus exposure and HLA in healthy donors. Study-level results: Reports indicated that the classifier achieved high specificity and sensitivity in diagnosing cytomegalovirus status.

PCR was performed using 60 Vbeta and 13 Jbeta primers. Assay used: immunoSEQ multiplex PCR; TCRdb lists only in-frame clones, some missing. The sample carries approximately 150,000 clones, around a tenth recorded once. Germline loops: CDR1 MNHEY, CDR2 SMNVEV (reference sequence). Unmatched junction bases numbered 7, after V lost 5 bases and J lost 5 bases. This CDR3 spans 15 amino acids. This clone has only a few counts. Its target is not known. The TCR was taken from a male donor in good health and CMV-seronegative. The V call is TRBV27, the J call TRBJ2-5; the match to TRBD2 covers 11 bases. Sample: PBMCs. The CDR3 DNA is TGTGCCAGCAGTAAACTAGCGGGGGAGGGGGAGACCCAGTACTTC. Translation: CASSKLAGEGETQYF.